Included here is one T cell receptor (beta chain) sequence, with context. Its antigen is unidentified. The sample is drawn from a study of shared clonotypes between healthy human individuals. Study summary: Ranging from 18 to 49 in age, donors were a couple of women and a few men. Findings and caveats of the study: Deeper or shallower sequencing was expected to change how clonotypes are shared among donors.

Trimming pared 3 bases from V and 4 bases from J, leaving 15 bases between. Germline V gene data show CDR1 as MGHDK and CDR2 as SYGVNS. The CDR3 contains 15 residues. This table comes from immunoSEQ multiplex PCR, and its TCRdb copy is limited to in-frame clones, with some not included. Found here are millions of clones, roughly 94% of them singletons; the top ten hold around 1.1%. In the naive CD8 group, cells lacked CD45RO and were positively selected for CCR7, so terminally differentiated effector memory CD45RA+ cells were left out. Sequencing used naive CD8+ T cells sorted from blood. This receptor was obtained from a man between 18 and 35 years old in good health. This chain joins TRBV25-1 and TRBJ1-1; tentatively, D is TRBD1 (6 bases). The CDR3 nucleotides are TGTGCCAGCAGTGAGGGCAGCAGGGGTGGCACTGAAGCTTTCTTT. As protein: CASSEGSRGGTEAFF.